Listed here are 12 T cell receptor beta chains from one sample, sequenced in a study of beta chain features in type 1 diabetes (dated by TCRdb to between 2017 and 2018). The protocol used for the library was the immunoSEQ multiplex PCR assay. The High Capacity cDNA Reverse Transcription Kit was used to reverse transcribe all of the isolated RNA, meaning that expressed TCRB transcripts were what got sequenced. Imported from immuneACCESS, the table was reduced by TCRdb to in-frame sequences with V and J called. These copies leave out some clones; in studies compared against another copy, an unresolved V gene accounts for under half, and the cause of the remainder is not known. This sample gives some 900,000 clones in total; about a sixth of them show up just once. Jointly, the top ten make up about 0.02% of the sample. The material sequenced was naive CD4+ T cells from blood. The sample's cell subset or site label, in plain terms: true naive CD4+ T cells. The source is a woman in her late teens or twenties in good health.

Of note for this clone: A much bigger clone sits one base away, suggesting this may be a read error. V usage is TRBV2 and J usage is TRBJ2-3; D is unresolved. The CDR3 loop spans 11 amino acids. The V end lost 4 bases, the J end lost 5 bases, and 4 bases lay between the germline ends. Germline CDR1 reads SNHLY; CDR2 reads FYNNEI. CDR3 amino acids: CASSVVDTQYF. As DNA, the CDR3 is TGTGCCAGCAGTGTGGTAGATACGCAGTATTTT.

This clone was detected only once. V and J are TRBV7-2 and TRBJ2-5; D gene uncertain. This CDR3 contains 15 residues. CDR1 and CDR2 from the germline V gene are SGHTA and FQGNSA. V was pared by 5 bases and J by 0 bases, with 13 bases between. DNA of the CDR3: TGTGCCAGCAGCCTAGGACCCTCCGACCAAGAGACCCAGTACTTC. Residues: CASSLGPSDQETQYF.

The V gene is TRBV21-1, the J gene TRBJ2-7; TRBD2, the D gene given by the table, was not confirmed from the DNA. TRBV21-1 represents a pseudogene. This CDR3 is built from 15 residues. CDR3 sequence (DNA): TGTGCCAGCAAAAAGACTAGCGGTATCTCCTACGAGCAGTACTTC. This encodes CASKKTSGISYEQYF.

The chain couples TRBV27 to TRBJ2-1; a possible D gene is TRBD2 (6 bases). Germline CDR1 reads MNHEY; CDR2 reads SMNVEV (reference sequence). CDR3 length: 14 residues. Between the trimmed V and J ends, which lost 3 bases and 6 bases, there was a span of 12 bases. The CDR3 protein is CASSFGREFNEQFF. For the CDR3, the DNA is TGTGCCAGCAGTTTCGGACGGGAGTTCAATGAGCAGTTCTTC.

The V gene is TRBV7-2, the J gene TRBJ1-5, with 11 bases lining up with TRBD1. V dropped 5 bases and J dropped 1; count of bases not matched to a gene: 1. CDR1 SGHTA and CDR2 FQGNSA come from the germline V gene. The CDR3 runs 15 residues. The CDR3 DNA follows: TGTGCCAGCAGCGGACAGGGGGCGAGCAATCAGCCCCAGCATTTT. Translating gives CASSGQGASNQPQHF.

This clone was counted between two and nine times. The CDR3 DNA sequence: TGTGCCAGCAGCCTTCTTCGGCGGGGGGCTGGGGCCAACGTCCTGACTTTC. It specifies CASSLLRRGAGANVLTF. This chain uses TRBV7-8 with TRBJ2-6; the match to TRBD2 covers 8 bases. After removal of 5 bases from V and 2 bases from J, the junction contained 8 bases not matched to a gene. There are 17 residues in the CDR3. Germline CDR1 and CDR2: SGHVS and FQNEAQ.

This clone turned up a few times. Other DNA sequences in the same sample also yield this CDR3. This chain uses TRBV28 with TRBJ2-7, with D tentatively TRBD1 (6 bases). The germline V gene encodes CDR1 MDHEN and CDR2 SYDVKM. This CDR3 is 13 amino acids long. The V end was cut by 5 bases, the J end by 2 bases, with 10 bases between. The CDR3 DNA reads TGTGCCAGCAGTCTAGGACAGACCTACGAGCAGTACTTC. Translation gives CASSLGQTYEQYF.

This clone was seen a few times. The chain is built from TRBV6-6 and TRBJ2-3; TRBD1 aligns across 8 bases. Trimming took 5 bases from V and 0 from J; bases not matched to a gene: 4. There are 15 residues in the CDR3. Germline V gene lookup returns CDR1 MNHNY and CDR2 SVGAGI (reference sequence). For the CDR3, the DNA is TGTGCCAGCAGTGACAGGGGTTCTAGCACAGATACGCAGTATTTT. Its protein product is CASSDRGSSTDTQYF.

Only a few counts were recorded for this clone. The J gene is TRBJ2-5, the V gene TRBV4-2; D may be TRBD1 (5 bases). The DNA end lines up better with TRBJ2-7; the J call may be wrong. CDR3 length equals 15 residues. The germline V gene has CDR1 LGHNA and CDR2 YNFKEQ. This CDR3 reads CASSQDQRGSYEQYF. The CDR3 DNA sequence: TGTGCCAGCAGCCAAGATCAAAGGGGATCGTACGAGCAGTACTTC.

The chain couples TRBV7-9 to TRBJ2-1; maybe TRBD1 (6 bases). Deletions cut 1 base from V and 12 bases from J, with 22 bases between. Germline CDR1 and CDR2: SEHNR and FQNEAQ (reference sequence). The CDR3 has 16 amino acids. CDR3 nucleotide sequence: TGTGCCAGCAGCTTAGACCCAGGCCAGGGGAGCTTGTGGCAGTTCTTC. Protein product: CASSLDPGQGSLWQFF.

This clone appeared a few times. V usage is TRBV4-3 and J usage is TRBJ2-3, with a tentative D call TRBD2 (6 bases). The CDR3 has 16 amino acids. V lost 0 bases and J lost 3, with 13 bases in between. Per germline, CDR1 LGHNA and CDR2 YSLEER. This CDR3 reads CASSQDILARTDTQYF. Here the CDR3 DNA reads TGCGCCAGCAGCCAAGATATCCTAGCGCGGACAGATACGCAGTATTTT.

The chain joins TRBV7-2 to TRBJ2-4; 7 bases align to TRBD1. Germline assignment: CDR1 SGHTA and CDR2 FQGNSA. The CDR3 is 14 residues long. After removal of 5 bases from V and 9 bases from J, the junction contained 10 bases not matched to a gene. CDR3 amino acids: CASSTHQGVVIQYF. The CDR3 DNA reads as TGTGCCAGCAGCACCCATCAGGGGGTGGTCATTCAGTACTTC.